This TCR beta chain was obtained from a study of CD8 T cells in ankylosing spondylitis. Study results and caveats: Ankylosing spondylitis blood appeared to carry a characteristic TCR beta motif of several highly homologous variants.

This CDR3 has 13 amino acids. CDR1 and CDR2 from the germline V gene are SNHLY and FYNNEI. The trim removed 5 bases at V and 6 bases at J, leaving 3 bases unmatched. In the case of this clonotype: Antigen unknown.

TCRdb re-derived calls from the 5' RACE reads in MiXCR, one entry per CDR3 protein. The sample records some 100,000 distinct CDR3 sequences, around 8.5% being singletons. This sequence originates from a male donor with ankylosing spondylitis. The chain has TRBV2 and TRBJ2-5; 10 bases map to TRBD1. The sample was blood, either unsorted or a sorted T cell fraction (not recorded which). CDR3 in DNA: TGTGCCAGCAGTCCGGACAGGGGGAAGACCCAGTACTTC. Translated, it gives CASSPDRGKTQYF.